Below are 17 T cell receptor beta chains sequenced from a single sample in a study of blood T cell repertoires in COVID-19. Clones were read by immunoSEQ multiplex PCR, and TCRdb kept only the in-frame ones, dropping some. The profile covers some 71,000 clones, with just over 85% appearing a single time and just under 2% taken by the ten largest. The specimen was peripheral blood. These receptors all come from a man younger than 40 with acute or convalescent COVID-19.

The chain has TRBV9 and TRBJ2-7; maybe TRBD1 (6 bases). V shed 4 bases and J shed 2 bases, with 19 bases lying between them. Germline V gene data show CDR1 as SGDLS and CDR2 as YYNGEE. The CDR3 contains 16 residues. CDR3 region: CASSPRGDRLPYEQYF. The CDR3 bases are TGTGCCAGCAGCCCCCGGGGAGACAGGCTCCCCTACGAGCAGTACTTC.

The rearrangement joins TRBV18 to TRBJ2-3; 7 nucleotides match TRBD1. The CDR3 consists of 15 residues. The V and J ends lost 0 bases and 1 base, in that order; junction bases with no gene match: 1. Germline loops: CDR1 KGHSH, CDR2 LQKENI. This chain's CDR3 is CASSPPQGGTDTQYF. In DNA form, the CDR3 reads TGTGCCAGCTCACCACCCCAGGGGGGCACAGATACGCAGTATTTT. Filled out from reference TRBV18 and TRBJ2-3, the complete variable domain reads NAGVMQNPRHLVRRRGQEARLRCSPMKGHSHVYWYRQLPEEGLKFMVYLQKENIIDESGMPKERFSAEFPKEGPSILRIQQVVRGDSAAYFCASSPPQGGTDTQYFGPGTRLTVL.

This clone was counted between two and nine times. The chain uses TRBV2 and TRBJ1-2, with D possibly TRBD1 on 5 matching bases. There are 14 residues in the CDR3. CDR1 and CDR2 from the germline V gene are SNHLY and FYNNEI. V lost 1 base and J 1 base, leaving 7 bases between the germline ends. The CDR3 sequence: CASSEGQSNYGYTF. CDR3 coding DNA: TGTGCCAGCAGTGAAGGACAGAGTAACTATGGCTACACCTTC.

This rearrangement joins TRBV3-1 (or the pseudogene TRBV3-2) to TRBJ2-1; no clear D gene. The CDR3 is 11 residues long. V lost 3 bases, J lost 7 bases, and 4 bases lay in between. Germline loops: CDR1 LGHDT, CDR2 YNNKEL (reference sequence). In nucleotides, the CDR3 is TGTGCCAGCAGCCACGGGAATGAGCAGTTCTTC. Its protein product is CASSHGNEQFF.

The rearrangement joins TRBV27 to TRBJ1-6, with TRBD1 identical over 9 bases. Per the germline V gene, CDR1 is MNHEY and CDR2 is SMNVEV (reference sequence). V lost 3 bases to trimming and J lost 10 bases; unmatched junction nucleotides: 13. This CDR3 has 17 residues. The CDR3 nucleotides are TGTGCCAGCAGTTTCCGTTCACCGGACAGGGGAGGATCACCCCTCCACTTT. This encodes CASSFRSPDRGGSPLHF.

The chain carries TRBV6-5 and TRBJ2-5, with 8 bases fitting TRBD1. Trimming removed 7 bases from V and 5 bases from J; junction bases left unmatched: 6. Germline V CDR1 and CDR2: MNHEY, SVGAGI. The CDR3 consists of 13 residues. The CDR3 loop is CASKGGQVETQYF. The CDR3 nucleotides read TGTGCCAGCAAGGGGGGACAGGTGGAGACCCAGTACTTC.

The chain is built from TRBV19 and TRBJ2-7; D is undetermined. This CDR3 contains 9 residues. The V gene lost 11 bases and the J gene lost 6 bases, with 8 bases spanning the gap. The germline gives CDR1 LNHDA, CDR2 SQIVND (reference sequence). Written as DNA, the CDR3 is TGTGCCGGAGAGTGCGAGCAGTACTTC. It codes for CAGECEQYF.

This clone was found once. This CDR3 is CASSISGTRGNEQFF. Here the CDR3 DNA reads TGTGCCAGCAGCATTAGCGGGACCCGGGGGAATGAGCAGTTCTTC. The gene calls are TRBV9 and TRBJ2-1, with 8 bases matching TRBD2. The CDR3 totals 15 residues. In germline, CDR1 is SGDLS, CDR2 YYNGEE. V lost 4 bases and J lost 7; bases outside the gene matches: 10.

The V gene is TRBV5-4, the J gene TRBJ2-5; D is undetermined. This CDR3 has 13 residues. The germline V gene encodes CDR1 SGHNT and CDR2 YYREEE (reference sequence). Trimming shortened V by 0 bases and J by 4 bases, and 7 bases separated the two germline ends. The CDR3 sequence is CASSLGSRETQYF. The DNA of the CDR3 is TGTGCCAGCAGCTTGGGATCGAGAGAGACCCAGTACTTC.

This rearrangement joins TRBV7-9 to TRBJ2-5, with TRBD2 matching over 7 bases. Looked up from germline, CDR1 is SEHNR and CDR2 is FQNEAQ (reference sequence). The CDR3 is 15 residues long. V shed 3 bases, J shed 4 bases, and the junction held 8 bases outside the gene matches. Written as DNA, the CDR3 is TGTGCCAGCAGCTTTAGGGGAGGGAAGGGAGAGACCCAGTACTTC. Protein sequence: CASSFRGGKGETQYF.

The chain is built from TRBV24-1 and TRBJ1-2, with a weak D call TRBD1 (5 bases). V shed 1 base and J shed 5 bases, with 16 bases lying between them. CDR3 size: 16 residues. The germline V gene encodes CDR1 KGHDR and CDR2 SFDVKD. The CDR3 loop is CATSDLGQGKGYGYTF. The CDR3 DNA reads TGTGCCACCAGTGATTTAGGTCAGGGTAAGGGGTATGGCTACACCTTC.

The rearrangement uses TRBV11-2 and TRBJ1-4, with D hard to call. Germline values: CDR1 SGHAT, CDR2 FQNNGV. The V and J ends lost 1 base and 4 bases respectively, with 7 bases between them. The CDR3 has 14 residues. The CDR3 protein is CASSLGARNEKLFF. Here the CDR3 DNA reads TGTGCCAGCAGCTTAGGGGCCCGTAATGAAAAACTGTTTTTT.

The chain links TRBV5-4 to TRBJ2-3; 7 bases agree with TRBD2. The CDR3 has 15 residues. Germline CDR1 and CDR2: SGHNT and YYREEE (reference sequence). Losses at the gene ends were 1 base for V and 1 base for J; bases not matched to a gene: 3. The chain's CDR3 is CASSLRGRGTDTQYF. In nucleotides, the CDR3 is TGTGCCAGCAGCTTGCGCGGGAGAGGCACAGATACGCAGTATTTT.

This chain connects TRBV5-1 to TRBJ1-1; TRBD1 aligns across 10 bases. CDR3 length equals 13 residues. Germline values: CDR1 SGHRS, CDR2 YFSETQ. The trim removed 5 bases at V and 6 bases at J, leaving 4 bases unmatched. CDR3 region: CASRRTGGSEAFF. Here the CDR3 DNA reads TGCGCCAGCAGGCGGACAGGGGGTTCTGAAGCTTTCTTT.

As DNA, the CDR3 is TGTGCCAGCAGCTCACAGGGGGCAGGTCAGCCCCAGCATTTT. Encoded protein: CASSSQGAGQPQHF. The chain combines TRBV2 with TRBJ1-5; 9 positions agree with TRBD1. The CDR3 runs 14 residues. Looked up from germline, CDR1 is SNHLY and CDR2 is FYNNEI. Losses at the gene ends were 6 bases for V and 6 bases for J; bases not matched to a gene: 6.

The chain uses TRBV10-1 and TRBJ2-1; 11 nucleotides match TRBD2. Germline CDR1 and CDR2: WNHNN and SYGVQD (reference sequence). V shed 2 bases and J 4 bases; nucleotides not matched to a gene: 16. The CDR3 length is 20 residues. Written as DNA, the CDR3 is TGCGCCAGCAGTGAGGGGACAGGGACGACTAGCGGGACAAGGTACAATGAGCAGTTCTTC. Protein: CASSEGTGTTSGTRYNEQFF.

The chain combines TRBV18 with TRBJ1-1, with no clear D. The CDR3 runs 14 residues. Germline CDR1 KGHSH, CDR2 LQKENI. V was cut by 2 bases and J by 4 bases, with 11 bases left in between. CDR3 in amino acids: CASSPETSSTEAFF. In DNA, the CDR3 is TGTGCCAGCTCACCAGAGACTTCGTCCACTGAAGCTTTCTTT.